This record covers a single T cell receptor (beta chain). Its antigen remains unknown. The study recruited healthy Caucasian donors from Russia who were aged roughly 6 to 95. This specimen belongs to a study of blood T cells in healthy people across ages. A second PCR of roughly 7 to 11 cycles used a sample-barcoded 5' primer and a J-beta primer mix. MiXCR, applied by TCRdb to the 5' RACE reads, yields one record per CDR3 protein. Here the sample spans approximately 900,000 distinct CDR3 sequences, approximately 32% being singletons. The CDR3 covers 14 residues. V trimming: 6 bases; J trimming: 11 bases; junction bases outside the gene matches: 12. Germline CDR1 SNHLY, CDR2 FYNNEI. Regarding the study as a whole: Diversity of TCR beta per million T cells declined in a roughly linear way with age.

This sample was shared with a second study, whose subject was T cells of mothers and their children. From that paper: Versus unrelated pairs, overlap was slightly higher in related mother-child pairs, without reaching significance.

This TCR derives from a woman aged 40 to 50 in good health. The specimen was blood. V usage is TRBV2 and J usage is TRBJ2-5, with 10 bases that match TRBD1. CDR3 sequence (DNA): TGTGCCAGCAGGACCGGGACAGGGGACGATGAGCAGTACTTC. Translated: CASRTGTGDDEQYF.